This T cell receptor (beta chain) was recovered during a study of OX40 agonist ivuxolimab in advanced cancers. About the study as a whole: The costimulatory receptor OX40 (CD134) was targeted by ivuxolimab, a fully human IgG2 agonistic monoclonal antibody. Patients were allowed to have had prior anti-PD-1, anti-PD-L1 or anti-CTLA-4 therapy, and less than 45% of the dose-escalation patients had previously received checkpoint inhibitors. Three dose-escalation patients achieved partial responses, one with hepatocellular carcinoma and two with cutaneous melanoma. The paper covers the monotherapy dose-escalation part of the phase I ivuxolimab trial, which included N ≈ 52 patients. Intravenous ivuxolimab was administered to patients every 2 weeks at six dose levels: 0.01, 0.1, 0.3, 1.5, 3 and 10 mg/kg. Peripheral TCRbeta sequencing aimed to test whether ivuxolimab altered TCR sequence diversity and caused clonal T-cell expansion. A male proportion of nearly 85% and a mean age of about 60 years, ranging from roughly 23 to 80, were recorded for the dose-escalation cohort. Of the roughly 53 patients in dose escalation, about 19 had hepatocellular carcinoma, some 15 had melanoma, 9 had renal cell carcinoma and 9 had head and neck cancer.

The research as a whole found: After ivuxolimab, expanded clones were on average more numerous among CD8+ T cells than among CD4+ T cells. Antigen specificity was not determined for the clonally expanded peripheral T cells. In the 0.1-3.0 mg/kg groups, partial responders were among the patients with the lowest normalized peripheral clonal expansion, particularly in CD8+ T cells. At doses of 0.1 to 3.0 mg/kg, clonal expansion of both CD4+ and CD8+ T cells in blood was seen between baseline and week 6. Low levels of normalized T-cell clonal expansion were also seen in some patients who did not respond.

The trial excluded patients who had a history of autoimmune disease or were on systemic immunosuppression. Peripheral blood for TCR sequencing was collected from all dose cohorts at baseline, on cycle 4 day 1, and on cycle 7 day 1. The samples were taken from a phase I, first-in-human, multicenter, open-label dose-escalation trial of ivuxolimab. Adults with locally advanced or metastatic head and neck squamous cell, hepatocellular, melanoma or renal cell carcinoma were enrolled in the trial. Before TCR sequencing, CD4+ T cells and CD8+ T cells were sorted from peripheral blood as separate populations. Including the terminal cysteine and phenylalanine, the CDR3 comprises 14 residues. Only the CDR3 part of the read is kept: 42 bases, read in frame from the first base. CDR1 MNHEY and CDR2 SMNVEV are derived from the germline V gene (reference sequence). V and J are truncated by 5 bases and 8 bases respectively, leaving an intervening sequence of 15 bases.

Turning to this clone: There is no known antigen for this receptor. Base qualities are not at hand, and no much larger clone is one base apart.

Genomic DNA was isolated from the sorted cells so that the TCRbeta CDR3 region could be sequenced. TCRbeta CDR3 regions were sequenced using the immunoSEQ Assay. As stored in TCRdb, this immuneACCESS dataset retains in-frame rearrangements with V and J assigned. A fraction of the clones does not appear; measured against another copy, unresolved V genes explain less than half of the discrepancy, and the remainder lacks a known reason. The sample table lists under 85,000 clones, roughly 92% of them with a count of one. The ten largest clones capture roughly 6.5% of the sample. Rearrangement joined TRBV27 to TRBJ1-4; the D gene is not confidently resolved. The TCR was taken from an adult with an advanced solid tumor such as melanoma, head and neck, liver or kidney cancer. The sample was CD4+ or CD8+ T cells sorted from blood, taken in a trial of the OX40 agonist ivuxolimab. The CDR3 in this case is CASSPAPGEEKLFF. At the DNA level, the sequence is TGTGCCAGCAGTCCAGCCCCGGGAGAGGAAAAACTGTTTTTT.